The 20 T cell receptor beta chains below come from one sample, sequenced in a study of T cell changes during pregnancy in multiple sclerosis. The assay was immunoSEQ multiplex PCR, and TCRdb's table has in-frame clones only and misses some. The sample lists approximately 88,000 clones, roughly 94% occurring once. The sample here was peripheral blood, taken in the third trimester of pregnancy. The origin of the receptors is a female donor with multiple sclerosis, enrolled in a pregnancy study.

This chain joins TRBV5-6 and TRBJ2-3, with 11 nucleotides matching TRBD2. The CDR3 is 16 residues long. Germline assignment: CDR1 SGHDT and CDR2 YYEEEE. Germline trimming cut 5 bases from V and 2 bases from J; bases unmatched to any gene: 7. The CDR3 region has the DNA TGTGCCAGCAGAGCTCTAGCGGGAGGAAACACAGATACGCAGTATTTT. This encodes CASRALAGGNTDTQYF.

The chain employs TRBV5-1 and TRBJ2-1, with D possibly matching TRBD2 (5 bases). CDR3 size: 14 residues. Between the trimmed V and J ends, which lost 4 bases and 6 bases, there was a span of 14 bases. Germline CDR1 reads SGHRS; CDR2 reads YFSETQ. As DNA, the CDR3 is TGCGCCAGCAGCCGACTGGGCGAGGGCAATGAGCAGTTCTTC. Amino acids: CASSRLGEGNEQFF.

This clone was seen a handful of times. The chain joins TRBV5-1 to TRBJ2-7; 7 bases agree with TRBD1. Per germline, CDR1 SGHRS and CDR2 YFSETQ. CDR3 size: 14 residues. The trim removed 4 bases at V and 0 bases at J, leaving 4 bases unmatched. The CDR3 DNA reads as TGCGCCAGCAGCCCCAGGACAGGCTCCTACGAGCAGTACTTC. Translation: CASSPRTGSYEQYF.

The gene calls are TRBV11-2 and TRBJ1-5; possible D gene TRBD1, 5 bases. V shed 0 bases and J shed 3 bases, with 12 bases lying between them. Per germline, CDR1 SGHAT and CDR2 FQNNGV. The CDR3 contains 16 residues. DNA for the CDR3: TGTGCCAGCAGCTTAGATGGGCAGGGCTTCAATCAGCCCCAGCATTTT. It encodes CASSLDGQGFNQPQHF.

V gene TRBV6-6 combines with J gene TRBJ2-7; maybe TRBD1 (6 bases). Trimming pared 11 bases from V and 6 bases from J, leaving 14 bases between. The CDR3 is 11 amino acids. CDR1 is MNHNY and CDR2 is SVGAGI in the germline V gene (reference sequence). The CDR3 loop reads CAVGVGGEQYF. The CDR3 coding sequence is TGTGCCGTTGGTGTAGGGGGCGAGCAGTACTTC.

The chain carries TRBV29-1 and TRBJ1-1; 7 bases fit TRBD1. The CDR3 covers 13 residues. V shed 7 bases, J shed 0 bases, and the junction held 5 bases outside the gene matches. The germline V gene has CDR1 SQVTM and CDR2 ANQGSEA. The CDR3 bases are TGCAGCGCGAGGGGACAGATGAACACTGAAGCTTTCTTT. Residues: CSARGQMNTEAFF.

V usage is TRBV7-9 and J usage is TRBJ1-1; D is unclear. This CDR3 region has 12 residues. V was cut by 6 bases and J by 4 bases, with 9 bases left in between. Germline V gene sequence: CDR1 SEHNR, CDR2 FQNEAQ (reference sequence). The CDR3 protein is CASRPWATEAFF. In DNA form, the CDR3 reads TGTGCCAGCAGACCGTGGGCCACTGAAGCTTTCTTT. Combining the CDR3 with reference TRBV7-9 and TRBJ1-1 gives the whole variable domain DTGVSQNPRHKITKRGQNVTFRCDPISEHNRLYWYRQTLGQGPEFLTYFQNEAQLEKSRLLSDRFSAERPKGSFSTLEIQRTEQGDSAMYLCASRPWATEAFFGQGTRLTVV.

This clone was recorded only once. V is TRBV30 and J is TRBJ1-5; D gene ambiguous. Per germline, CDR1 GTSNPN and CDR2 SVGIG (reference sequence). The CDR3 extends over 13 amino acids. V gave up 1 base and J gave up 5 bases, with 9 bases separating them. CDR3 nucleotides: TGTGCCTGGAGTGGAGGGATCGATCAGCCCCAGCATTTT. It is translated as CAWSGGIDQPQHF.

This clone was seen more than once but under ten times. The rearrangement uses TRBV29-1 and TRBJ1-1; no clear D gene. The germline V and J ends were trimmed by 2 bases and 7 bases, with 5 bases remaining between them. This CDR3 contains 10 residues. Per germline, CDR1 SQVTM and CDR2 ANQGSEA. CDR3: CSVEYGEAFF. CDR3 nucleotide sequence: TGCAGCGTTGAATACGGTGAAGCTTTCTTT.

The V call is TRBV5-1, the J call TRBJ1-2, with D possibly TRBD1 on 6 matching bases. CDR1 and CDR2 from the germline V gene are SGHRS and YFSETQ. The CDR3 consists of 14 residues. V gave up 5 bases and J gave up 8 bases, with 19 bases separating them. The CDR3 sequence is CASRLRMGAWGYTF. The CDR3 DNA sequence: TGCGCCAGCAGGTTGCGGATGGGGGCGTGGGGCTACACCTTC.

The J gene is TRBJ1-1, the V gene TRBV11-2, with no clear D. The CDR3 length is 13 residues. The germline V gene encodes CDR1 SGHAT and CDR2 FQNNGV. The V end was cut by 5 bases, the J end by 3 bases, with 10 bases between. The CDR3 loop reads CASSQSGYTEAFF. The CDR3 DNA follows: TGTGCCAGCAGCCAGTCGGGTTACACTGAAGCTTTCTTT.

The chain recombines TRBV27 with TRBJ2-7, with 7 bases identical to TRBD1. The CDR3 loop spans 18 amino acids. Germline V CDR1 and CDR2: MNHEY, SMNVEV (reference sequence). With 2 bases clipped from V and 7 bases from J, the junction kept 20 bases outside the gene matches. This CDR3 reads CASSLPGIPGQPWGEQYF. CDR3 DNA: TGTGCCAGCAGTTTACCGGGGATTCCGGGACAGCCTTGGGGGGAGCAGTACTTC.

The chain employs TRBV7-9 and TRBJ2-7; D is possibly TRBD1 (6 bases). Looked up from germline, CDR1 is SEHNR and CDR2 is FQNEAQ (reference sequence). V shed 2 bases and J shed 5 bases, with 7 bases lying between them. The length of the CDR3 is 12 residues. The CDR3 sequence is CASSLQGNEQYF. Here the CDR3 DNA reads TGTGCCAGCAGCTTACAGGGGAACGAGCAGTACTTC.

The chain couples TRBV9 to TRBJ2-3, with 9 bases identical to TRBD1. The ends lost 3 bases at V and 4 bases at J; junction bases unmatched: 9. The V gene's germline CDR1 is SGDLS and CDR2 YYNGEE. This CDR3 has 16 residues. For the CDR3, the DNA is TGTGCCAGCAGCGGGACCGGGACAGGGCGTCCAGATACGCAGTATTTT. Protein product: CASSGTGTGRPDTQYF.

This chain joins TRBV27 and TRBJ1-1, with D unresolved. The ends were cut back, 5 bases at V and 5 bases at J, with 6 bases in the middle. Germline V CDR1 and CDR2: MNHEY, SMNVEV (reference sequence). The CDR3 totals 11 residues. As DNA, the CDR3 is TGTGCCAGCAGTCGTAATACTGAAGCTTTCTTT. As protein: CASSRNTEAFF.

The chain recombines TRBV2 with TRBJ2-3; 7 bases line up with TRBD1. V trimming: 8 bases; J trimming: 2 bases; junction bases outside the gene matches: 10. CDR1 is SNHLY, CDR2 FYNNEI, per germline. The CDR3 contains 15 residues. The CDR3 region is CASVVGTEFTDTQYF. The CDR3 nucleotides read TGTGCCAGCGTGGTCGGGACAGAGTTCACAGATACGCAGTATTTT.

The J gene is TRBJ1-2, the V gene TRBV27; 8 nucleotides agree with TRBD1. CDR3 length: 15 amino acids. Germline V gives CDR1 MNHEY, CDR2 SMNVEV (reference sequence). The V gene end was trimmed by 5 bases and the J gene end by 3 bases; junction bases not matched to a gene: 8. The CDR3 sequence: CASSAGTGGDYGYTF. The CDR3 DNA is TGTGCCAGCAGTGCCGGGACAGGAGGAGACTATGGCTACACCTTC.

This chain connects TRBV7-6 to TRBJ2-7; 12 bases agree with TRBD2. This CDR3 contains 15 residues. The ends lost 3 bases at V and 7 bases at J; junction bases unmatched: 7. Germline V lookup: CDR1 SGHVS, CDR2 FNYEAQ. DNA for the CDR3: TGTGCCAGCAGCTTTGGAGAACTAGCGGGAGGTGAGCAGTACTTC. It specifies CASSFGELAGGEQYF.

This sequence joins TRBV29-1 and TRBJ2-1, with TRBD1 matching over 10 bases. J was trimmed by 8 bases and V by 7 bases; bases with no gene match: 8. This CDR3 spans 13 amino acids. Germline CDR1 reads SQVTM; CDR2 reads ANQGSEA. As DNA, the CDR3 is TGCAGCGCGACGGACAGGGGGTCCCATGAGCAGTTCTTC. Its protein is CSATDRGSHEQFF.

The chain combines TRBV6-1 with TRBJ2-3; 13 bases fit TRBD2. The CDR3 runs to 15 residues. V dropped 5 bases and J dropped 3; count of bases not matched to a gene: 2. The germline gives CDR1 MNHNS, CDR2 SASEGT. The DNA for the CDR3 is TGTGCCAGCAGTTTGGGACTAGCGGGGACAGATACGCAGTATTTT. Translating gives CASSLGLAGTDTQYF.